The 8 T cell receptor beta chains listed next were all sequenced from one sample in a study of Ad26.COV2.S vaccination and SARS-CoV-2 variants. Clones were sequenced by immunoSEQ multiplex PCR, and TCRdb holds only the in-frame ones, with some missing. The sample holds 350,000 to 600,000 clones, 80% to 90% seen once. Treatment indicated: some 20 received Ad26.COV2.S at low or high dose, single or two shots; several received placebo; per-sample allocation not given. Repertoires come from day 63 after the first vaccine or placebo injection. The sequenced sample was peripheral blood, obtained in a trial of Ad26.COV2.S vaccine versus placebo. The receptor source for this set is a person between 18 and 65 years old who received the Ad26.COV2.S COVID-19 vaccine or a placebo.

Details on this clone: Within the sample, other DNA sequences also encode this same CDR3. This chain joins TRBV9 and TRBJ2-1; D perhaps matches TRBD2 (6 bases). The length of the CDR3 is 14 residues. V lost 2 bases to trimming and J lost 2 bases, with 8 bases between them. CDR1 and CDR2 from the germline V gene are SGDLS and YYNGEE. CDR3 sequence (DNA): TGTGCCAGCAGCGTGGGGGGTCCCTACAATGAGCAGTTCTTC. Translating gives CASSVGGPYNEQFF.

V and J are TRBV30 and TRBJ2-7; D unresolved. The CDR3 is 12 residues long. Germline assignment: CDR1 GTSNPN and CDR2 SVGIG (reference sequence). Trimming pared 0 bases from V and 4 bases from J, leaving 7 bases between. CDR3 sequence (DNA): TGTGCCTGGAGTGTTTCGGGTTACGAGCAGTACTTC. As protein: CAWSVSGYEQYF.

V gene TRBV6-5 combines with J gene TRBJ2-5; D might be TRBD2 (6 bases). This CDR3 is built from 15 residues. Germline values: CDR1 MNHEY, CDR2 SVGAGI. V gave up 2 bases and J gave up 5 bases, with 15 bases separating them. In nucleotides, the CDR3 is TGTGCCAGCAGTTACGTGATTAGCGGATACGAGACCCAGTACTTC. This gives the protein CASSYVISGYETQYF.

CDR3: CASSLDTTGGAADTQYF. The CDR3 bases are TGTGCCAGCAGCTTAGACACGACAGGGGGCGCCGCAGATACGCAGTATTTT. J is TRBJ2-3 and V is TRBV7-6; 10 bases map to TRBD1. The J segment lost 4 bases and the V segment lost 1 base, leaving 8 bases of the junction unmatched. Germline V lookup: CDR1 SGHVS, CDR2 FNYEAQ. The CDR3 totals 17 residues.

This clone was seen just once. The chain combines TRBV5-1 with TRBJ1-2; 8 bases are a match to TRBD1. CDR1 is SGHRS and CDR2 is YFSETQ in the germline V gene. This CDR3 has 13 amino acids. Germline trimming cut 4 bases from V and 8 bases from J; bases unmatched to any gene: 7. In nucleotides, the CDR3 is TGCGCCAGCAGCCCCGGGACAGGAGGAGGCTACACCTTC. It is translated as CASSPGTGGGYTF.

This chain links TRBV28 with TRBJ2-2, with TRBD1 matching 9 bases. V shed 6 bases and J 7 bases; nucleotides not matched to a gene: 6. Germline V gives CDR1 MDHEN, CDR2 SYDVKM. The CDR3 is 14 amino acids. The CDR3: CASSRGDRVGELFF. The CDR3 region has the DNA TGTGCCAGCAGCCGGGGGGACAGGGTCGGGGAGCTGTTTTTT. Filled out from reference TRBV28 and TRBJ2-2, the complete variable domain reads DVKVTQSSRYLVKRTGEKVFLECVQDMDHENMFWYRQDPGLGLRLIYFSYDVKMKEKGDIPEGYSVSREKKERFSLILESASTNQTSMYLCASSRGDRVGELFFGEGSRLTVL.

The chain has TRBV6-5 and TRBJ1-2, with D possibly being TRBD1 (5 bases). The CDR3 length is 14 residues. CDR1 is MNHEY, CDR2 SVGAGI, per germline. Trimming removed 1 base from V and 7 bases from J, with 13 bases in between. The CDR3 is CASSYYEGRGGYTF. CDR3 DNA: TGTGCCAGCAGTTACTATGAGGGGCGCGGTGGCTACACCTTC.

The gene calls are TRBV4-1 and TRBJ2-7; perhaps D is TRBD1 or TRBD2 (5 bases each). CDR3 length: 16 residues. The V end lost 4 bases, the J end lost 6 bases, and 22 bases lay between the germline ends. Germline CDR1 and CDR2: MGHRA and YSYEKL. CDR3 DNA: TGCGCCAGCAGCCTGACGATCGCAGGGCCGGGGTTCGAGCAGTACTTC. It codes for CASSLTIAGPGFEQYF.